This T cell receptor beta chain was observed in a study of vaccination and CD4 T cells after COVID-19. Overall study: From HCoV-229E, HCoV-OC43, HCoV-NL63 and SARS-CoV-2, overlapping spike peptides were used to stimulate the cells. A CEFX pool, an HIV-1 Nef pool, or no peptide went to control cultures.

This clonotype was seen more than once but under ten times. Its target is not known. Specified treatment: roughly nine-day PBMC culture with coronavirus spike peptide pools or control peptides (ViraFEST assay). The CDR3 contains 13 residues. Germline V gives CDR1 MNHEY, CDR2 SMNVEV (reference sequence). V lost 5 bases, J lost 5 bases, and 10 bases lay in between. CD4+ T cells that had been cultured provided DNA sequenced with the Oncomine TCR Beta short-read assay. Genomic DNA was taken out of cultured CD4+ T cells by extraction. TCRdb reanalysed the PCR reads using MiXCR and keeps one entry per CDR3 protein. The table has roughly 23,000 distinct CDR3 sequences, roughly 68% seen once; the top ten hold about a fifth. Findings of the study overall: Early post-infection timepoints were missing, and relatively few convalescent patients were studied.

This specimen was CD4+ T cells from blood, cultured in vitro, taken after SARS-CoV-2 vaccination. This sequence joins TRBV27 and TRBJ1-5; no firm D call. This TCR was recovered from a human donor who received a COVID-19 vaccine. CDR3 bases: TGTGCCAGCAGTCTAAGACGTGATCAGCCCCAGCATTTT. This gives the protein CASSLRRDQPQHF.